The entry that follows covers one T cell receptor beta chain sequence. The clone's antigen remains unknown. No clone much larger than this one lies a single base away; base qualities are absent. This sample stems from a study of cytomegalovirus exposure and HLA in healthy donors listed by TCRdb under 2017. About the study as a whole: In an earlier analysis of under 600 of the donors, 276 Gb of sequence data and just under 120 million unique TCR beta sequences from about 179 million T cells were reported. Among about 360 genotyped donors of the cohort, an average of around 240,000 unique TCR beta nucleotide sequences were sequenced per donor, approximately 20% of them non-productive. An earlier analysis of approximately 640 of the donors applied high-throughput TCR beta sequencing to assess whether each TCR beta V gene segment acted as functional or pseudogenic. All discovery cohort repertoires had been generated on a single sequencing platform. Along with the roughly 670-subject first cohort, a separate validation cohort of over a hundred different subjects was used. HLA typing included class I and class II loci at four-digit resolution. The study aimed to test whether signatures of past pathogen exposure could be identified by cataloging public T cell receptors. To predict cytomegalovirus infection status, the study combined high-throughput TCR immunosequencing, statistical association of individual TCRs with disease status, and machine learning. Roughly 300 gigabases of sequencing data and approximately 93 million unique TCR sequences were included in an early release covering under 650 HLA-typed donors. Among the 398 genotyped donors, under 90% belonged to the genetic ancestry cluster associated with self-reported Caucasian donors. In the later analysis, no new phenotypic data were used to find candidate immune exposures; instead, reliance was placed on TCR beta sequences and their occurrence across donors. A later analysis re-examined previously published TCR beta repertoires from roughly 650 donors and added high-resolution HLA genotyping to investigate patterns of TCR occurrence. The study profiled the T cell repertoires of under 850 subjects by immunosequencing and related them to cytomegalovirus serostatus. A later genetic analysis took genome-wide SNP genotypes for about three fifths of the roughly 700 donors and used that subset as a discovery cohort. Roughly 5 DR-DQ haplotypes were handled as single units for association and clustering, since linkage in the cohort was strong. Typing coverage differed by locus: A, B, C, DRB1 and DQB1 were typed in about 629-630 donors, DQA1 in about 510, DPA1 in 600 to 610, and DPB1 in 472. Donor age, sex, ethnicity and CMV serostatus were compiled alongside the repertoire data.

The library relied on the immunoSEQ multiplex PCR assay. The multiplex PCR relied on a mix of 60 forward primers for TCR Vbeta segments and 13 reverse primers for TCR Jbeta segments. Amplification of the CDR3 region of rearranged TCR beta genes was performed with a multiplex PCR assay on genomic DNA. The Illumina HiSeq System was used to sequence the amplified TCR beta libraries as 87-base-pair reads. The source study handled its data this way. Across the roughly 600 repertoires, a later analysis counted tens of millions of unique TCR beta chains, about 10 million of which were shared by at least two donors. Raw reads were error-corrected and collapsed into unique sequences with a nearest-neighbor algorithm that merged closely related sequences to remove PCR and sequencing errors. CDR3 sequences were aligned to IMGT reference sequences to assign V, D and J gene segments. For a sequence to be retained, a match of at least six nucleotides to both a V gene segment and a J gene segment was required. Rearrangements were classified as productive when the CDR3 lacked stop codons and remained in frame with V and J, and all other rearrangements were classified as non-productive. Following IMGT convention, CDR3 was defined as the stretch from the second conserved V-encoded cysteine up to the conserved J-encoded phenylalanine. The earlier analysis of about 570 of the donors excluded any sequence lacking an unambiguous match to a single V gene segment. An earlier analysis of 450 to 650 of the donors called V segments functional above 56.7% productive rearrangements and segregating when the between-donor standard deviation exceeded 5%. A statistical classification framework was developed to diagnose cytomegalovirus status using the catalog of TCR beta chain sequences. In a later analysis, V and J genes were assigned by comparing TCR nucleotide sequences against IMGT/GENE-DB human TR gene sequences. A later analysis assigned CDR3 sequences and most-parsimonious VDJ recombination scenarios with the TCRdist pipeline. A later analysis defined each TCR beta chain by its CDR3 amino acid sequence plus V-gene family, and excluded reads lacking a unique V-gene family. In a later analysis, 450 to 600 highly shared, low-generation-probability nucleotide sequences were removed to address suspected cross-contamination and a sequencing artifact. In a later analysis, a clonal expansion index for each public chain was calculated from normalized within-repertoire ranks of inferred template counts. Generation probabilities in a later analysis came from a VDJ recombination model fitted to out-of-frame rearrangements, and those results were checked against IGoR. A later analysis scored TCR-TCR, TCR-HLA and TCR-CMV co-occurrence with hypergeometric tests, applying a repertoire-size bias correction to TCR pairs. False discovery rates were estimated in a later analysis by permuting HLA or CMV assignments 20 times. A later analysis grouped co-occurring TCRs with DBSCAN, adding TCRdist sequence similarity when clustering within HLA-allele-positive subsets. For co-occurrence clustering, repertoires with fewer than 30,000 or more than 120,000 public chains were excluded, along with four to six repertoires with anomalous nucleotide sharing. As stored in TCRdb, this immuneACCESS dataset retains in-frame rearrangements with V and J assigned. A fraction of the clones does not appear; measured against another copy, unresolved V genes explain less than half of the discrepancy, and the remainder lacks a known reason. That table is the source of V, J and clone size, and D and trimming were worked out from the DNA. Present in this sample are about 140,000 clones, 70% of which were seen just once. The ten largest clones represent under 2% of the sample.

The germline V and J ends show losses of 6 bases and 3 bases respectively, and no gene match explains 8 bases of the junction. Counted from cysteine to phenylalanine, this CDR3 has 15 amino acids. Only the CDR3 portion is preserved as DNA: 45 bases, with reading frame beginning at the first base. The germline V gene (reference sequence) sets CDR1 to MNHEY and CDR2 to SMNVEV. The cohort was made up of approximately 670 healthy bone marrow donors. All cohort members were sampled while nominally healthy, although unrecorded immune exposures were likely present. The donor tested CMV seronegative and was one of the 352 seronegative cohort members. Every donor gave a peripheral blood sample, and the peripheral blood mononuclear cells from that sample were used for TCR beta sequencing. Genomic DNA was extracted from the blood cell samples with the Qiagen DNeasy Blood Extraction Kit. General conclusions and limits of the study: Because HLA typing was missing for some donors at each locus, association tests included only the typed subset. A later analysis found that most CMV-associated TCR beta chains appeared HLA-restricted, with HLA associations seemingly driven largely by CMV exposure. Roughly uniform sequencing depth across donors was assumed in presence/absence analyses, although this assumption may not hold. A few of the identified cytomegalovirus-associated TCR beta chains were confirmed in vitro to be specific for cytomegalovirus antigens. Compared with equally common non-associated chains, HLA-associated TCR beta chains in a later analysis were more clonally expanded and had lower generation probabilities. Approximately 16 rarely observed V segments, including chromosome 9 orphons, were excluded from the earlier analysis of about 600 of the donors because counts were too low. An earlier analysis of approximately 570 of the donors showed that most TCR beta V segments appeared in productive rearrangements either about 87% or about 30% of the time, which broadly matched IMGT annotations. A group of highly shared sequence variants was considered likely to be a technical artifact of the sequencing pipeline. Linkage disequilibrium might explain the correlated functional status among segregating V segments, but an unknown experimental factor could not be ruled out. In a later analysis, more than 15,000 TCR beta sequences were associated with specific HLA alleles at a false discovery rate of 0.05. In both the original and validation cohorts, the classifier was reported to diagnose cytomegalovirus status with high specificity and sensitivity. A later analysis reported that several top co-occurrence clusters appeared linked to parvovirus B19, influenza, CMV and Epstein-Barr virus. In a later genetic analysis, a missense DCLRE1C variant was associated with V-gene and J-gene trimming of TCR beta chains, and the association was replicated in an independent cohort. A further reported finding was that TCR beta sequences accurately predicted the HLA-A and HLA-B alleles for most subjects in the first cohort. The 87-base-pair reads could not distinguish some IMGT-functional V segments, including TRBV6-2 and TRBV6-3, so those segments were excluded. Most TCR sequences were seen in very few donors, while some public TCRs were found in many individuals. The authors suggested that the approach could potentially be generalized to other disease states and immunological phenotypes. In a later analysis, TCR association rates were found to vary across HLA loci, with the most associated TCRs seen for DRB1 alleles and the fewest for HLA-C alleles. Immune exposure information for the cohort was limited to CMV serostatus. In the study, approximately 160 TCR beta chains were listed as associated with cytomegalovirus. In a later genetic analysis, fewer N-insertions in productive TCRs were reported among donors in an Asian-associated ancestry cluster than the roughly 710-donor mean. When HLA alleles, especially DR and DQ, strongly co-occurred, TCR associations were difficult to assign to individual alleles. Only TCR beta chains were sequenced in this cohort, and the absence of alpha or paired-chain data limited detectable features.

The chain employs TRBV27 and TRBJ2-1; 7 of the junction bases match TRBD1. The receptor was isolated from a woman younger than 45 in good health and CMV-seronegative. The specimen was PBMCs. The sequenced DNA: TGTGCCAGCAGCCCAAGGGGGCTGGGCTACAATGAGCAGTTCTTC. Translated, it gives CASSPRGLGYNEQFF.